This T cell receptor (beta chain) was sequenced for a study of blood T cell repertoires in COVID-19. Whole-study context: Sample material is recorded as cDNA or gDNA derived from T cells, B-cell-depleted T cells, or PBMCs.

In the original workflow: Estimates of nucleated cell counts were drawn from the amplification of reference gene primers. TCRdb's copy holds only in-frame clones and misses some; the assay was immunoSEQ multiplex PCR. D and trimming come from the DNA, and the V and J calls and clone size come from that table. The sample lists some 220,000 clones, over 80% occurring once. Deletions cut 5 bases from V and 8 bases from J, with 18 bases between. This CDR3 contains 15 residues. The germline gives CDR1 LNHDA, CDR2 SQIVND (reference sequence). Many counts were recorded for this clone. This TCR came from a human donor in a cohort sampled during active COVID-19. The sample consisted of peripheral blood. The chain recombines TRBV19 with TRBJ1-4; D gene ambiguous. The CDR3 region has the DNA TGTGCCAGTAGTCCAGCCGCGTCAGGAGGGGAAAAACTGTTTTTT. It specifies CASSPAASGGEKLFF.